This record covers a single T cell receptor beta chain. Samples of blood were obtained at baseline, on cycle 4 day 1, and on cycle 7 day 1. This sample was included in a study of OX40 agonist ivuxolimab in advanced cancers. Study in general: From about 23 to 85 years was the age range, with a mean of approximately 63 years, and 70% to 85% were male. Three partial responders included one hepatocellular carcinoma patient and two cutaneous melanoma patients.

Germline assignment: CDR1 LNHDA and CDR2 SQIVND (reference sequence). The CDR3 sequence is 15 residues long. With 5 bases clipped from V and 6 bases from J, the junction kept 10 bases outside the gene matches. Using immunoSEQ multiplex PCR, the repertoire was profiled, and TCRdb retains in-frame clones only, with some absent. Among approximately 77,000 clones listed, around nine tenths were seen once. This TCR came from an adult with an advanced solid tumor such as melanoma, head and neck, liver or kidney cancer. The sequences come from CD4+ or CD8+ T cells sorted from blood, collected in a trial of the OX40 agonist ivuxolimab. V is TRBV19 and J is TRBJ2-3; 8 bases match TRBD2. CDR3 nucleotides: TGTGCCAGTAGTTCGGGTGCAGCGGGAGCGGATACGCAGTATTTT. Translation: CASSSGAAGADTQYF.